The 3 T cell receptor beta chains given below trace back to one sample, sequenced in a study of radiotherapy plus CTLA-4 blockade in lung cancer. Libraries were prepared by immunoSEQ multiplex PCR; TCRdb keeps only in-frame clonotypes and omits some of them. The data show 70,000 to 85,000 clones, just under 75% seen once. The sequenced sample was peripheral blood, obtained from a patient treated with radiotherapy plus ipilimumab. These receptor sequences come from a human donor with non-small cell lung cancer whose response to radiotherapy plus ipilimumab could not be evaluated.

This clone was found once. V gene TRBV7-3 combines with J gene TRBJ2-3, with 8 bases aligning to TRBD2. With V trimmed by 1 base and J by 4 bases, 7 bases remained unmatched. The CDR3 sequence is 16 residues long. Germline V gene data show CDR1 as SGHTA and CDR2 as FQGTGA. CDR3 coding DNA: TGTGCCAGCAGCTTAAATCCCAGCGGGGGTGCAGATACGCAGTATTTT. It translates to CASSLNPSGGADTQYF.

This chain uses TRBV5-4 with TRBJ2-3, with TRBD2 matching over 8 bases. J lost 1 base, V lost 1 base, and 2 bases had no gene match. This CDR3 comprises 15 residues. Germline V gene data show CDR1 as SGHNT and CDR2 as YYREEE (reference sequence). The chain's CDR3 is CASSLQAGGTDTQYF. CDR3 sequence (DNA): TGTGCCAGCAGCTTGCAAGCGGGAGGCACAGATACGCAGTATTTT.

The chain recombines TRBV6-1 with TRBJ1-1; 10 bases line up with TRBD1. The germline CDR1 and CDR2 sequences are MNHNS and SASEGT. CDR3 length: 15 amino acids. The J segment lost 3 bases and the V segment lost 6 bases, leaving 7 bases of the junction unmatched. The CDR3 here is CASSPSGTGDTEAFF. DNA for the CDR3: TGTGCCAGCAGCCCCTCCGGGACAGGGGACACTGAAGCTTTCTTT.